These 18 T cell receptor beta chains were all obtained from the same sample, sequenced in a study of blood T cell repertoires in COVID-19. Libraries were prepared by immunoSEQ multiplex PCR; TCRdb keeps only in-frame clonotypes and omits some of them. Seen here are 200,000 to 250,000 clones, almost 90% observed once, and the top ten hold less than 3.5%. The sequenced sample consisted of peripheral blood. Receptors were obtained from a woman in her sixties with acute or convalescent COVID-19.

The rearrangement uses TRBV19 and TRBJ2-4; TRBD1 aligns across 9 bases. The CDR3 is made up of 16 amino acids. Germline lookup yields CDR1 LNHDA and CDR2 SQIVND (reference sequence). The junction had 6 bases not matched to a gene; V was cut back by 6 bases and J by 0 bases. CDR3 bases: TGTGCCAGTAGACTGACAGGGGGAATAGCCAAAAACATTCAGTACTTC. The encoded protein is CASRLTGGIAKNIQYF.

The chain is built from TRBV7-6 and TRBJ1-1; D not certain. Germline loops: CDR1 SGHVS, CDR2 FNYEAQ. The CDR3 has 13 amino acids. V lost 5 bases and J 4 bases, leaving 11 bases between the germline ends. Here the CDR3 DNA reads TGTGCCAGCAGCGCACTCGGGAGCACTGAAGCTTTCTTT. It specifies CASSALGSTEAFF.

Comments on this clone: The same CDR3 arises from other DNA sequences in this sample as well. The chain recombines TRBV29-1 with TRBJ2-7; TRBD1 agrees at 8 bases. Looked up from germline, CDR1 is SQVTM and CDR2 is ANQGSEA. The CDR3 sequence is 11 residues long. V was clipped by 5 bases and J by 3 bases; unmatched bases: 0. The CDR3 spells CSVTGGYEQYF. The CDR3 DNA follows: TGCAGCGTTACAGGGGGCTACGAGCAGTACTTC.

This sequence joins TRBV5-4 and TRBJ2-2, with TRBD2 matching over 7 bases. V lost 5 bases and J lost 5; bases outside the gene matches: 6. This CDR3 comprises 14 residues. Germline V gene data show CDR1 as SGHNT and CDR2 as YYREEE (reference sequence). The CDR3 is CASRTRGETGELFF. The DNA of the CDR3 is TGTGCCAGCAGGACCCGGGGGGAAACCGGGGAGCTGTTTTTT.

This clone has a handful of counts. The rearrangement links TRBV11-3 to TRBJ1-3; D gene unclear. V shed 10 bases and J shed 0 bases, with 10 bases lying between them. The CDR3 length is 13 residues. Germline CDR1 reads SGHNT; CDR2 reads YENEEA. CDR3 nucleotides: TGTGCCATGACAAAGTGCTCTGGAAACACCATATATTTT. This gives the protein CAMTKCSGNTIYF.

The chain uses TRBV12-3 or TRBV12-4 and TRBJ1-2; a weak D match, TRBD1 (5 bases). This CDR3 spans 13 amino acids. Trimming removed 5 bases from V and 3 bases from J, with 10 bases in between. CDR3 nucleotide sequence: TGTGCCAGCAGTCGACAGAGAGACTATGGCTACACCTTC. Translating it yields CASSRQRDYGYTF.

CDR3 sequence: CASRYRGAYEQYF. CDR3 coding DNA: TGTGCCAGCAGGTACAGGGGGGCCTACGAGCAGTACTTC. This chain joins TRBV28 and TRBJ2-7, with 8 bases fitting TRBD1. V lost 6 bases to trimming and J lost 2 bases; unmatched junction nucleotides: 3. Germline V gives CDR1 MDHEN, CDR2 SYDVKM. The CDR3 sequence is 13 residues long.

This clone was counted between two and nine times. V is TRBV5-4 and J is TRBJ2-2; D gene ambiguous. The V gene's germline CDR1 is SGHNT and CDR2 YYREEE (reference sequence). The CDR3 consists of 12 residues. The V end was cut by 4 bases, the J end by 5 bases, with 6 bases between. The CDR3: CASSPVTGELFF. The CDR3 region has the DNA TGTGCCAGCAGCCCAGTGACCGGGGAGCTGTTTTTT.

This clone was counted a single time. The chain employs TRBV5-4 and TRBJ2-7; 12 bases match TRBD2. The germline V gene has CDR1 SGHNT and CDR2 YYREEE (reference sequence). The V and J ends lost 0 bases and 4 bases, in that order; junction bases with no gene match: 2. This CDR3 is 15 amino acids long. CDR3 in DNA: TGTGCCAGCAGCTTGGGGACTAGCGGGGTTTACGAGCAGTACTTC. It is translated as CASSLGTSGVYEQYF.

This chain links TRBV5-6 with TRBJ1-5, with D unresolved. Trimming cost V 1 base and J 0 bases, with 8 bases left between them. Germline CDR1 reads SGHDT; CDR2 reads YYEEEE. CDR3 size: 15 residues. CDR3: CASSLWRNSNQPQHF. Here the CDR3 DNA reads TGTGCCAGCAGCTTGTGGAGAAATAGCAATCAGCCCCAGCATTTT.

This sequence joins TRBV19 and TRBJ1-1, with D maybe TRBD1 (5 bases). The CDR3 spans 14 residues. V gave up 5 bases and J gave up 1 base, with 11 bases separating them. Germline V lookup: CDR1 LNHDA, CDR2 SQIVND (reference sequence). The CDR3 reads CASSLRASNTEAFF. The CDR3 DNA reads as TGTGCCAGTAGTCTCAGGGCCTCGAACACTGAAGCTTTCTTT.

The chain employs TRBV18 and TRBJ2-6, with a possible D match to TRBD2 (5 bases). This CDR3 region has 17 residues. Germline V gene lookup returns CDR1 KGHSH and CDR2 LQKENI. V lost 2 bases and J 0 bases, leaving 11 bases between the germline ends. CDR3 in DNA: TGTGCCAGCTCACCAGGGAGTGGTGGCTCTGGGGCCAACGTCCTGACTTTC. This translates into CASSPGSGGSGANVLTF.

The chain recombines TRBV6-5 with TRBJ1-3; D unresolved. V gave up 0 bases and J gave up 3 bases, with 12 bases separating them. This CDR3 region has 16 residues. The V gene's germline CDR1 is MNHEY and CDR2 SVGAGI. CDR3: CASSYSNRGGGNTIYF. CDR3 sequence (DNA): TGTGCCAGCAGTTACTCTAACCGGGGAGGTGGAAACACCATATATTTT.

A few counts support this clone. The chain employs TRBV10-1 and TRBJ2-3, with TRBD1 matching over 10 bases. This CDR3 has 16 amino acids. Germline-derived CDR1 and CDR2 are WNHNN and SYGVQD (reference sequence). With V trimmed by 4 bases and J by 5 bases, 9 bases remained unmatched. The CDR3 nucleotides read TGCGCCAGCAGTGCCGTTAGGACAGGGGGGGTAGATACGCAGTATTTT. Protein sequence: CASSAVRTGGVDTQYF.

The J gene is TRBJ1-6, the V gene TRBV9; D is ambiguous. CDR1 and CDR2 from the germline V gene are SGDLS and YYNGEE. The CDR3 consists of 14 residues. The V end was cut by 0 bases, the J end by 6 bases, with 7 bases between. This chain's CDR3 is CASSVAAANSPLHF. CDR3 DNA: TGTGCCAGCAGCGTAGCAGCGGCTAATTCACCCCTCCACTTT.

The genes are TRBV6-5 and TRBJ1-5; weak D call: TRBD1 (6 bases). The germline V and J ends were trimmed by 6 bases and 7 bases, with 13 bases remaining between them. Germline lookup yields CDR1 MNHEY and CDR2 SVGAGI. CDR3 length: 13 amino acids. CDR3 DNA: TGTGCCAGCAGCAGGGACATCGACCAGCCCCAGCATTTT. It codes for CASSRDIDQPQHF.

As regards this clone: The sample contains more than one DNA sequence encoding this CDR3. The CDR3 bases are TGTGCCAGCTCACCACCAGGACAGTTCTACGAGCAGTACTTC. Translating gives CASSPPGQFYEQYF. V is TRBV18 and J is TRBJ2-7; D may be TRBD1 (6 bases). This CDR3 spans 14 amino acids. V lost 0 bases and J lost 3, with 9 bases in between. Germline V gene sequence: CDR1 KGHSH, CDR2 LQKENI.

The chain uses TRBV27 and TRBJ1-5, with D perhaps matching TRBD1 (5 bases). V lost 3 bases to trimming and J lost 5 bases, with 20 bases between them. CDR3 size: 17 residues. Germline CDR1 MNHEY, CDR2 SMNVEV (reference sequence). The CDR3, as DNA: TGTGCCAGCAGTTTTGCGGGGGGGTCCCCGGGTGATCAGCCCCAGCATTTT. Residues: CASSFAGGSPGDQPQHF.